These 16 T cell receptor beta chains came from one sample sequenced in a study of T cell repertoires in cytomegalovirus infection (dated by TCRdb to 2018 to 2020). No antigens are known for them. The data were produced on an Illumina HiSeq 1500. TCRdb trimmed public reads at Q25 via fastp, called clones via MiXCR and kept in-frame beta chains. All rows with the same CDR3 protein become a single entry with the most common DNA and genes. This sample comprises around 100,000 distinct CDR3 sequences, roughly 9.1% of them detected only once. Jointly, the top ten make up approximately 30% of the sample. The specimen sequenced was PBMCs, sequenced either directly or after in vitro stimulation (not recorded which). Source of these receptors: a human donor in good health (CMV status not recorded). Some clones in this sample may be carry-over from other donors' samples.

This clonotype was observed a handful of times. The V and J genes are TRBV10-3 and TRBJ2-1; a weak D match, TRBD2 (7 bases). Germline CDR1 ENHRY, CDR2 SYGVKD. The length of the CDR3 is 15 residues. The ends were cut back, 11 bases at V and 6 bases at J, with 23 bases in the middle. The CDR3 region has the DNA TGTGCCTCCCTGGGAGGGGGAGCCTCTACCAATGAGCAGTTCTTC. Amino acid sequence: CASLGGGASTNEQFF.

This clonotype was observed a few times. The chain combines TRBV6-2 or TRBV6-3 with TRBJ2-7, with TRBD2 as a possible D gene (5 bases). The V and J ends lost 6 bases and 3 bases respectively, with 15 bases between them. In germline, CDR1 is MNHEY, CDR2 SVGEGT. The CDR3 loop spans 14 amino acids. DNA for the CDR3: TGTGCCAGCAGCCATCGAGGCAGCGGCTACGAGCAGTACGTC. Residues: CASSHRGSGYEQYV.

This sequence joins TRBV7-6 and TRBJ2-7; D could derive from TRBD1 or TRBD2 (5 bases each). CDR1 and CDR2 (germline): SGHVS, FNYEAQ. The CDR3 covers 10 residues. CDR3 protein: CASSGTDAYV. DNA of the CDR3: TGTGCAAGCTCCGGGACGGATGCCTACGTC.

This clonotype occurred many times. V is TRBV19 and J is TRBJ2-5; TRBD1 matches 8 bases. Per the germline V gene, CDR1 is LNHDA and CDR2 is SQIVND (reference sequence). The CDR3 runs 11 residues. Germline trimming cut 8 bases from V and 4 bases from J; bases unmatched to any gene: 0. The CDR3 DNA is TGTGCCAGTGGACAGGGAGAGACCCAGTACTTC. It is translated as CASGQGETQYF.

This clonotype was seen only a few times. DNA of the CDR3: TGCAGTGCTAGGGGGAAGGGGCTGGCGGCCAACGTCCTGACTTTC. This sequence encodes CSARGKGLAANVLTF. The V gene is TRBV20-1, the J gene TRBJ2-6, with D perhaps matching TRBD1 (5 bases). The V and J ends lost 3 bases and 6 bases respectively, with 15 bases between them. Germline-derived CDR1 and CDR2 are DFQATT and SNEGSKA (reference sequence). This CDR3 contains 15 residues.

The chain has TRBV29-1 and TRBJ1-1; no reliable D call. The ends were cut back, 4 bases at V and 6 bases at J, with 15 bases in the middle. The germline V gene encodes CDR1 SQVTM and CDR2 ANQGSEA. The CDR3 totals 13 residues. The CDR3 here is CSVAEGSSAEAFF. The CDR3 DNA reads as TGCAGCGTTGCTGAGGGTTCAAGCGCTGAAGCTTTCTTT.

The chain carries TRBV27 and TRBJ2-7; 7 nucleotides line up with TRBD2. The V segment lost 5 bases and the J segment 6 bases; nucleotides outside the gene matches: 7. The CDR3 runs to 13 residues. In germline, CDR1 is MNHEY, CDR2 SMNVEV (reference sequence). CDR3 loop: CASSAWGGVEQYV. For the CDR3, the DNA is TGTGCCAGCAGTGCCTGGGGGGGGGTCGAGCAGTACGTC.

This clonotype was detected many times. The V call is TRBV4-3, the J call TRBJ2-4; 11 bases map to TRBD2. Germline CDR1 is LGHNA and CDR2 is YSLEER. The trim removed 0 bases at V and 3 bases at J, leaving 16 bases unmatched. The length of the CDR3 is 21 residues. The CDR3 is CASSQDDGPLKTSGNKNIQYF. As DNA, the CDR3 is TGCGCCAGCAGCCAAGATGATGGCCCTCTGAAGACTAGCGGGAACAAAAACATTCAGTACTTC.

This chain links TRBV19 with TRBJ2-2, with 9 bases lining up with TRBD2. The CDR3 length is 16 residues. V gave up 7 bases and J gave up 4 bases; unmatched junction bases: 10. Germline CDR1 reads LNHDA; CDR2 reads SQIVND (reference sequence). The CDR3: CASISSGRPFTGELFF. As DNA, the CDR3 is TGTGCCAGTATCAGTAGCGGGAGACCCTTCACCGGGGAGCTGTTTTTT.

This clonotype occurred many times. This chain joins TRBV5-4 and TRBJ2-3, with D perhaps matching TRBD2 (5 bases). The CDR3 loop spans 14 amino acids. V was cut by 1 base and J by 2 bases, with 8 bases left in between. Germline loops: CDR1 SGHNT, CDR2 YYREEE (reference sequence). The CDR3 here is CASSLRGITDTQYF. CDR3 bases: TGTGCCAGCAGCTTGCGAGGGATCACAGATACGCAGTATTTT. Using reference TRBV5-4 and TRBJ2-3 for the parts outside the CDR3, the full variable domain is ETGVTQSPTHLIKTRGQQVTLRCSSQSGHNTVSWYQQALGQGPQFIFQYYREEENGRGNFPPRFSGLQFPNYSSELNVNALELDDSALYLCASSLRGITDTQYFGPGTRLTVL.

In its sample, this clonotype was seen a few times. This chain joins TRBV6-2 or TRBV6-3 and TRBJ2-1, with TRBD2 matching 13 bases. The CDR3 runs to 14 residues. Looked up from germline, CDR1 is MNHEY and CDR2 is SVGEGT. J lost 7 bases, V lost 6 bases, and 3 bases had no gene match. The CDR3 coding sequence is TGTGCCAGCAGCGGACTAGCGGGAGAGAATGAGCAGTTCTTC. This codes for CASSGLAGENEQFF.

The J gene is TRBJ1-3, the V gene TRBV27, with D maybe TRBD1 (5 bases). Germline lookup yields CDR1 MNHEY and CDR2 SMNVEV (reference sequence). The CDR3 covers 15 residues. Between the trimmed V and J ends, which lost 5 bases and 4 bases, there was a span of 15 bases. The CDR3 nucleotides read TGTGCCAGCAGTCCGGGAGGGACTCCAGGAAACACCATATATTTT. This translates into CASSPGGTPGNTIYF.

This clonotype came up many times. In nucleotides, the CDR3 is TGTGCTAGTGGTCCCGGGGAGAATGAGCAGTTCTTC. It specifies CASGPGENEQFF. This chain uses TRBV12-5 with TRBJ2-1, with D possibly TRBD2 on 5 matching bases. V was cut by 5 bases and J by 7 bases, with 9 bases left in between. Per the germline V gene, CDR1 is LGHNT and CDR2 is FRNRAP. The CDR3 contains 12 residues.

This chain links TRBV11-3 with TRBJ2-3; D unclear. Trimming left V 5 bases short and J 4 bases short, with 13 bases between. Germline V CDR1 and CDR2: SGHNT, YENEEA. This CDR3 spans 14 amino acids. In DNA, the CDR3 is TGTGCCAGCAGCGCCCCCCCGAGCGCAGATACGCAGTATTTT. This gives the protein CASSAPPSADTQYF.

At least ten counts were recorded for this clonotype. This chain uses TRBV4-3 with TRBJ1-1; maybe TRBD1 (5 bases). The CDR3 is 11 amino acids. Germline V gives CDR1 LGHNA, CDR2 YSLEER. The V end was cut by 1 base, the J end by 11 bases, with 8 bases between. CDR3 in amino acids: CASSQGGTAFF. The CDR3, as DNA: TGCGCCAGCAGCCAAGGGGGGACGGCTTTCTTT.

This clonotype showed up many times. This chain uses TRBV7-2 with TRBJ2-1, with 15 bases identical to TRBD2. Germline assignment: CDR1 SGHTA and CDR2 FQGNSA. This CDR3 contains 16 residues. Trimming cost V 1 base and J 7 bases; bases outside gene matches: 2. CDR3 coding DNA: TGTGCCAGCAGCTTAGGCGGACTAGCGGGGGGGAATGAGCAGTTCTTC. This translates into CASSLGGLAGGNEQFF.